Included here is one T cell receptor beta chain sequence, with context. Resections took place in Japan or China from the mid-2010s to the late 2010s. The data derive from a study of immune evolution from preneoplasia to lung adenocarcinoma. V lost 5 bases and J lost 12; bases outside the gene matches: 10. The germline V gene has CDR1 SGHTA and CDR2 FQGNSA. CDR3 length: 13 amino acids. TCRdb's table, derived via immunoSEQ multiplex PCR, lists solely in-frame clones and lacks some. Of several thousand clones in the sample, around four fifths were seen once. The receptor comes from an older donor with lung adenocarcinoma. The sequenced sample was FFPE lung adenocarcinoma in situ tissue. The chain is built from TRBV7-2 and TRBJ2-4, with 7 bases lining up with TRBD1. The CDR3 here is CASSTRRQGHQYF. The DNA for the CDR3 is TGTGCCAGCAGCACACGACGACAGGGTCATCAGTACTTC.